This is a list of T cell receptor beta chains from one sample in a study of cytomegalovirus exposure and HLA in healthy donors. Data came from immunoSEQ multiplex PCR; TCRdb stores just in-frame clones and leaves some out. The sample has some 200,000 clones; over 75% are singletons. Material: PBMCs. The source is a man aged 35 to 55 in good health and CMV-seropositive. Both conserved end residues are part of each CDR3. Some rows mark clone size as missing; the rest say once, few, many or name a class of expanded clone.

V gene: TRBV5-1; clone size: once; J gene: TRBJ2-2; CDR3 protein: CASSFTQGTGELFF
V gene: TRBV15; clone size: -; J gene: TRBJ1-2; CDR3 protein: CATSLRMGGAYYGYTF
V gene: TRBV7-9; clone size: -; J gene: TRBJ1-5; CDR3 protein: CASSAGAQPQHF
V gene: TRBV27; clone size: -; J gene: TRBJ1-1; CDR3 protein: CASSPPELSEAFF
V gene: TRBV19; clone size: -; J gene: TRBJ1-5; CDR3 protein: CASKTPGQGNQPQHF
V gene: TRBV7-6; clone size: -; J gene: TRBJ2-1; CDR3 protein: CASSPRGGLDNEQFF
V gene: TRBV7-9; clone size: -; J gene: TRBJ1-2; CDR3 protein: CASSLDGASYGYTF
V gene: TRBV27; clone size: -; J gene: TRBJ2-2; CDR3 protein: CASGPNTGELFF
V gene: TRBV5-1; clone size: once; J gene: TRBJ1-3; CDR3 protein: CASSSTLLTGKDGNTIYF
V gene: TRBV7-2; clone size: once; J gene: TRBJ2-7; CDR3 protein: CASTAGAPYEQYF
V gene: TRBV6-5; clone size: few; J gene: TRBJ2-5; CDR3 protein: CASSPTQGETQYF
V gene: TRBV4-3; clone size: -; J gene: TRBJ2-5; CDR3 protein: CASSQDLEETQYF
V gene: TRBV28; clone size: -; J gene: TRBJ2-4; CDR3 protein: CASSPPGYKNIQYF
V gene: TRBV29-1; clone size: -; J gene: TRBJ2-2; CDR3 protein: CSGGTGANTGELFF
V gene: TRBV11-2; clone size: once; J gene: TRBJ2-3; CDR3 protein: CASSVSGEDTQYF
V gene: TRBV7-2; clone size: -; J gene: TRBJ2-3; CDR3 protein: CASSFGGGATDTQYF
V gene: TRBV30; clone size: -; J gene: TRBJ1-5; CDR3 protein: CAWSPPPDRGLNQPQHF
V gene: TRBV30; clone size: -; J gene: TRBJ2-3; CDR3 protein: CAWSVQRTDTQYF
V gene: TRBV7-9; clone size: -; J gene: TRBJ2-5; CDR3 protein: CASSPTGAETQYF
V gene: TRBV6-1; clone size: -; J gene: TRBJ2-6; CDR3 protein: CAIRDRAGANVLTF
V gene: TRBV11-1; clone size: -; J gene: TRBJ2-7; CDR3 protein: CASSLKQGTGEQYF
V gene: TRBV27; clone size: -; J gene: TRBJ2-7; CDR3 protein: CASNLSYEQYF